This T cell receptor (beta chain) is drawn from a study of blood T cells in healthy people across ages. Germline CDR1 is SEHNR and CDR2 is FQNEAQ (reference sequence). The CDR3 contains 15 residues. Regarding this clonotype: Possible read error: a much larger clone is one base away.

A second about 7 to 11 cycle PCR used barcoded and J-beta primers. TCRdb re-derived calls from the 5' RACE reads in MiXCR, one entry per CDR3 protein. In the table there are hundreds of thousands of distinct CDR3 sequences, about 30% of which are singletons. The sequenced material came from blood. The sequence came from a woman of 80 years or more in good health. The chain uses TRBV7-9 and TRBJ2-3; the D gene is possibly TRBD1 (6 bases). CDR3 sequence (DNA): TGTGCCAGCAGCCCCCGGACAGAGGGCACAGATACGCGGTATTTT. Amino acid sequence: CASSPRTEGTDTRYF.